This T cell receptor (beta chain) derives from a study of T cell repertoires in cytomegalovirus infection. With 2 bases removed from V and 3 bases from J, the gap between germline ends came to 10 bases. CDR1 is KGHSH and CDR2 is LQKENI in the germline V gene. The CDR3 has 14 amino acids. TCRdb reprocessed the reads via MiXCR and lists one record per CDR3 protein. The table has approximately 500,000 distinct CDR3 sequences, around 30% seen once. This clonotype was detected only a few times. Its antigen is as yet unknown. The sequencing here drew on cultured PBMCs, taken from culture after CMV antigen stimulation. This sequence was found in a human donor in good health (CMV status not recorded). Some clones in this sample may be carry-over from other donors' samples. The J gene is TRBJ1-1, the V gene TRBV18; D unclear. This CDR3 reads CASSPMREHTEAFF. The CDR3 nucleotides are TGTGCCAGCTCACCAATGAGGGAGCACACTGAAGCTTTCTTT.